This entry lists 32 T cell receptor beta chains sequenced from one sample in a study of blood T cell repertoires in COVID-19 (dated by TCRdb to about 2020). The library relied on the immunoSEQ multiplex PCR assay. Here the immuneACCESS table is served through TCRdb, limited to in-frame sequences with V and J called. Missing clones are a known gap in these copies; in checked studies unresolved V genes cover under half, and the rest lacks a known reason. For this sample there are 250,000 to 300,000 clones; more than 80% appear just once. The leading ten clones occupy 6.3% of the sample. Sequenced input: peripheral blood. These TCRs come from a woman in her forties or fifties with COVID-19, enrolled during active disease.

CDR3 bases: TGTGCCTGGAGTGTACTTGGGGAGGGGTACAATGAGCAGTTCTTC. Its translation is CAWSVLGEGYNEQFF. The chain joins TRBV30 to TRBJ2-1, with 7 nucleotides matching TRBD2. CDR1 GTSNPN and CDR2 SVGIG come from the germline V gene (reference sequence). The CDR3 totals 15 residues. Trimming cost V 0 bases and J 4 bases; bases outside gene matches: 6.

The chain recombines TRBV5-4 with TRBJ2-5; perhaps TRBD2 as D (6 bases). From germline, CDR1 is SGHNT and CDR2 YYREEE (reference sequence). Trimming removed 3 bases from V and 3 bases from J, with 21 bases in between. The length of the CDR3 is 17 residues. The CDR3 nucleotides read TGTGCCAGCAGCTCCTCAAACGCGGGACCCCAGGAAGAGACCCAGTACTTC. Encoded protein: CASSSSNAGPQEETQYF. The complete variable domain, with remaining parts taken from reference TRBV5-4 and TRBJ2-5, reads ETGVTQSPTHLIKTRGQQVTLRCSSQSGHNTVSWYQQALGQGPQFIFQYYREEENGRGNFPPRFSGLQFPNYSSELNVNALELDDSALYLCASSSSNAGPQEETQYFGPGTRLLVL.

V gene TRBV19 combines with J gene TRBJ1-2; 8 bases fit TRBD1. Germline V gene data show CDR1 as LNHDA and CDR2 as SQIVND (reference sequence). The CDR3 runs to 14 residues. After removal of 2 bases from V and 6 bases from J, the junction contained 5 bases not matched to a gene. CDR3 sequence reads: CASSIWGQENGYTF. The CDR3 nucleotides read TGTGCCAGTAGTATATGGGGACAGGAAAATGGCTACACCTTC.

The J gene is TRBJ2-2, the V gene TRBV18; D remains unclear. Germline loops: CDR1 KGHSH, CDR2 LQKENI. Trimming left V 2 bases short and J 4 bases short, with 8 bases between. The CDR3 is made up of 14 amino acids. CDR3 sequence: CASSPITGTGELFF. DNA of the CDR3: TGTGCCAGCTCACCAATAACCGGCACCGGGGAGCTGTTTTTT.

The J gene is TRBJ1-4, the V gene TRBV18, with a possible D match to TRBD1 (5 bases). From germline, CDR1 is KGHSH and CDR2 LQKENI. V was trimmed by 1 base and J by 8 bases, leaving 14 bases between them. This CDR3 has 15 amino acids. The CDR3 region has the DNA TGTGCCAGCTCACCACAGACAGAGTTAAGAGAAAAACTGTTTTTT. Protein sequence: CASSPQTELREKLFF.

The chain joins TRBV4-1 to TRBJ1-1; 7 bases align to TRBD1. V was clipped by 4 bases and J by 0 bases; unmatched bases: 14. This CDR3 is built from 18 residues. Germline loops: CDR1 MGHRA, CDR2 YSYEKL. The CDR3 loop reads CASSPLETGEVMNTEAFF. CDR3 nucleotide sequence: TGCGCCAGCAGCCCCCTTGAAACAGGGGAAGTCATGAACACTGAAGCTTTCTTT.

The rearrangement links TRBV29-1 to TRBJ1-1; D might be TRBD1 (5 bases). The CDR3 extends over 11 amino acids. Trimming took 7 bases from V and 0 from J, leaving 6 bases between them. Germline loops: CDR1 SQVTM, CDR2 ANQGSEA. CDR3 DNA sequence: TGCAGCGGACAGCTGAACACTGAAGCTTTCTTT. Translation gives CSGQLNTEAFF.

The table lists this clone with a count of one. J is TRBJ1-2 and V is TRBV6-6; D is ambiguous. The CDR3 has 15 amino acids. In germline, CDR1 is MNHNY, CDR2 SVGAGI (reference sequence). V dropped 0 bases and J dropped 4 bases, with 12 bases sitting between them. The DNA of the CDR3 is TGTGCCAGCAGTTACTCGAGTCTAGGAGCCTATGGCTACACCTTC. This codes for CASSYSSLGAYGYTF.

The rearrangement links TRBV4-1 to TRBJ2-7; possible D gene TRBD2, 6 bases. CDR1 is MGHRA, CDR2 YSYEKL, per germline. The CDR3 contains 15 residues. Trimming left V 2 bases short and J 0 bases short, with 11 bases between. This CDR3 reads CASSQIGGTSYEQYF. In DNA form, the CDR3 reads TGCGCCAGCAGCCAAATCGGCGGGACCTCCTACGAGCAGTACTTC.

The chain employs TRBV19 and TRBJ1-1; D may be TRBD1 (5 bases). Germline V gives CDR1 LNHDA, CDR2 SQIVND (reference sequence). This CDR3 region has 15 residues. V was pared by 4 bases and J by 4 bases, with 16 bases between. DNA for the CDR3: TGTGCCAGTAGTACCCCCGGGGCGGGGAGCACTGAAGCTTTCTTT. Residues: CASSTPGAGSTEAFF.

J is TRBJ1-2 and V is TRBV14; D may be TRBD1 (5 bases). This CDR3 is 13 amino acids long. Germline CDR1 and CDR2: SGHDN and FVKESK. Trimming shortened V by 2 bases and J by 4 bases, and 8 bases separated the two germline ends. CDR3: CASSQTGLYGYTF. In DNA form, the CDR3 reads TGTGCCAGCAGCCAAACAGGCCTCTATGGCTACACCTTC.

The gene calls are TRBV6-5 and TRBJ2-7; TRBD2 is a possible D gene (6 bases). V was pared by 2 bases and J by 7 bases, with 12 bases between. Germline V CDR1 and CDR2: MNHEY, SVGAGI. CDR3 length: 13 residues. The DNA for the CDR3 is TGTGCCAGCAGTTACAATCCCGGGAGAGAGCAGTACTTC. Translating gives CASSYNPGREQYF.

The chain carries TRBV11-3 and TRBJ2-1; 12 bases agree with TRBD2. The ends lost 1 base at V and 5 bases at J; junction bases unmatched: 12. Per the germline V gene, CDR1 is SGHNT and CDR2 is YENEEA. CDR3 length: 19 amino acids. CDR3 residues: CASSLGLAGGPRLHNEQFF. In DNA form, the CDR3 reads TGTGCCAGCAGCTTAGGGCTAGCGGGAGGGCCGAGGCTGCACAATGAGCAGTTCTTC.

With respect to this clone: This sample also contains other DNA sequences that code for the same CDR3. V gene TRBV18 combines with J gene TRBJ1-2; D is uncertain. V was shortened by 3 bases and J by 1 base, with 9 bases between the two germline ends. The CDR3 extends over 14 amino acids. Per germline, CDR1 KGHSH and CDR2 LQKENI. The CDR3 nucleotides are TGTGCCAGCTCACCGGGAGGTCTTAACTATGGCTACACCTTC. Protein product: CASSPGGLNYGYTF.

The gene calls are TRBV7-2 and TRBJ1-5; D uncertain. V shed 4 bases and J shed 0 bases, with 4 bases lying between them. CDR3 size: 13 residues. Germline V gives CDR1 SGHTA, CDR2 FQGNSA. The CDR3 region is CASSSSSNQPQHF. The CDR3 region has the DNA TGTGCCAGCAGCTCGAGTAGCAATCAGCCCCAGCATTTT.

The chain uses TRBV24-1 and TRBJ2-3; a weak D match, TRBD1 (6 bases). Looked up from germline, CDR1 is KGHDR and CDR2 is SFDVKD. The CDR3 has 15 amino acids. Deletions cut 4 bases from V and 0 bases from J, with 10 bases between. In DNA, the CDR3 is TGTGCCACCAGTGAACAGGGTGTTAGCACAGATACGCAGTATTTT. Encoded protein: CATSEQGVSTDTQYF.

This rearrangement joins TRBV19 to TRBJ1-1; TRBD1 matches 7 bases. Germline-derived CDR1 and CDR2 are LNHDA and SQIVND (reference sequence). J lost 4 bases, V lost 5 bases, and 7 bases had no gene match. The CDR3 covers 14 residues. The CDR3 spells CASSGTVRATEAFF. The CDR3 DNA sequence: TGTGCCAGTAGTGGGACAGTTCGAGCCACTGAAGCTTTCTTT.

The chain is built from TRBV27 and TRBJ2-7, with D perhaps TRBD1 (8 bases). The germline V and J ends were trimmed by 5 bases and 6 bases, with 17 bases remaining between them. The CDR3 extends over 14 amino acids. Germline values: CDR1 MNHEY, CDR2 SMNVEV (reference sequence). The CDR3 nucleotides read TGTGCCAGCAGTCTACAGGGGGGGACCTCCGAGCAGTACTTC. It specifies CASSLQGGTSEQYF.

The chain's CDR3 is CSVGLAENIQYF. The CDR3 DNA sequence: TGCAGCGTTGGACTAGCGGAAAACATTCAGTACTTC. The V gene is TRBV29-1, the J gene TRBJ2-4; 9 nucleotides agree with TRBD2. Unmatched junction bases numbered 0, after V lost 4 bases and J lost 5 bases. The CDR3 extends over 12 amino acids. Germline values: CDR1 SQVTM, CDR2 ANQGSEA.

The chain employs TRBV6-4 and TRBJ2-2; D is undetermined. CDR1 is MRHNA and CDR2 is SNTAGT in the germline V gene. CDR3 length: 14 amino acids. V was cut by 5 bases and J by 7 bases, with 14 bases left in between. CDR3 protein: CASSIELRSGELFF. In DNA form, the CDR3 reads TGTGCCAGCAGTATAGAACTACGGAGCGGGGAGCTGTTTTTT.

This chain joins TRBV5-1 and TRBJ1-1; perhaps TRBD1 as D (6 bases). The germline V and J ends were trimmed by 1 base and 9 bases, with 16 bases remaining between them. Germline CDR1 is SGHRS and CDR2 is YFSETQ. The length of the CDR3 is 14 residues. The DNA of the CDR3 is TGCGCCAGCAGCTTGTTCGGTGCAGGGGATCAAGCTTTCTTT. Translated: CASSLFGAGDQAFF.

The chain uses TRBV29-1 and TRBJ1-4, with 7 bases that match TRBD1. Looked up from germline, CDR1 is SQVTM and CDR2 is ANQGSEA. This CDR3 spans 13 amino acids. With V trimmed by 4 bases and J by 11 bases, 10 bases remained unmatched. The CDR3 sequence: CSVVITGVGKLFF. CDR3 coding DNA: TGCAGCGTTGTTATCACAGGGGTCGGGAAACTGTTTTTT.

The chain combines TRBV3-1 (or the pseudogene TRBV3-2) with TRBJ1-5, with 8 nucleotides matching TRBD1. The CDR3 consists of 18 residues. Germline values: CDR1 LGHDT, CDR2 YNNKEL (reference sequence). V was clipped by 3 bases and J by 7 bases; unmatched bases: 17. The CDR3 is CASSHLRPRGPDEQPQHF. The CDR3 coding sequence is TGTGCCAGCAGCCACCTCAGACCCAGGGGGCCCGATGAGCAGCCCCAGCATTTT.

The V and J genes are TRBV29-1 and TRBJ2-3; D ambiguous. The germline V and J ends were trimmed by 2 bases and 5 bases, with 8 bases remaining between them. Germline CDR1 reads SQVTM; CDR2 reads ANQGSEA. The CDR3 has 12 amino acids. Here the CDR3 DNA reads TGCAGCGTTGAACCGGAGCGAGATACGCAGTATTTT. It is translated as CSVEPERDTQYF.

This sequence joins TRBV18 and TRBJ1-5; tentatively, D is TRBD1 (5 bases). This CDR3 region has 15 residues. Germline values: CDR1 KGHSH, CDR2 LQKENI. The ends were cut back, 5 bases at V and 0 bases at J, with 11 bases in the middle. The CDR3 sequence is CASSVTGVSNQPQHF. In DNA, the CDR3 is TGTGCCAGCTCAGTAACGGGGGTTAGCAATCAGCCCCAGCATTTT.

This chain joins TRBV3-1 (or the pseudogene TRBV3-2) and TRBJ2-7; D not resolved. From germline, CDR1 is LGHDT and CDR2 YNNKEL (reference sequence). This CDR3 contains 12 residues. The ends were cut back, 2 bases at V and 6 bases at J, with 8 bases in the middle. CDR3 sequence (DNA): TGTGCCAGCAGCCAATCCCCCGGCGAGCAGTACTTC. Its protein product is CASSQSPGEQYF.

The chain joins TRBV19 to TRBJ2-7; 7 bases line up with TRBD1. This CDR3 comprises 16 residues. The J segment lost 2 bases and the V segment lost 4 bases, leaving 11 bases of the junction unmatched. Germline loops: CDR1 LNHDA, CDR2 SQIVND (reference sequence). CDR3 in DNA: TGTGCCAGTAGTACCCCAAACGGGACAGAACCCTACGAGCAGTACTTC. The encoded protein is CASSTPNGTEPYEQYF.

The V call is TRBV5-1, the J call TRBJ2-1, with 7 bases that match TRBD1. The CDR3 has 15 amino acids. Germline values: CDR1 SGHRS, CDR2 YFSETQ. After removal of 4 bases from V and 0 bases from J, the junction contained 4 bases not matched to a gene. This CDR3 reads CASSTGTASYNEQFF. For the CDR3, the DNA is TGCGCCAGCAGCACCGGGACAGCCTCCTACAATGAGCAGTTCTTC.

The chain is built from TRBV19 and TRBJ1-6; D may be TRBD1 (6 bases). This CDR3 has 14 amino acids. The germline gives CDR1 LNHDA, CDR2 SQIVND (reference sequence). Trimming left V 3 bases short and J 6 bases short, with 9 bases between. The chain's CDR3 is CASSIGGANSPLHF. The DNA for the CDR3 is TGTGCCAGTAGTATCGGGGGGGCTAATTCACCCCTCCACTTT.

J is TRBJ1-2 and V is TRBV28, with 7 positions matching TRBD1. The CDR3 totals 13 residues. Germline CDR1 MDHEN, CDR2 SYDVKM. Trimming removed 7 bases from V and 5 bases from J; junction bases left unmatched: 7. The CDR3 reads CASTMTGRYGYTF. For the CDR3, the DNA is TGTGCCAGCACCATGACAGGGCGATATGGCTACACCTTC.

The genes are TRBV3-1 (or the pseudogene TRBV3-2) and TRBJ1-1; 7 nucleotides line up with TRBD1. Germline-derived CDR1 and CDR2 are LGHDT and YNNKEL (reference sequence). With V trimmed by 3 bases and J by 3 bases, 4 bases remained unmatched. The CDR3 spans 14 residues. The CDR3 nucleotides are TGTGCCAGCAGCCAGAGGGGGCAGTACACTGAAGCTTTCTTT. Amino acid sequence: CASSQRGQYTEAFF.

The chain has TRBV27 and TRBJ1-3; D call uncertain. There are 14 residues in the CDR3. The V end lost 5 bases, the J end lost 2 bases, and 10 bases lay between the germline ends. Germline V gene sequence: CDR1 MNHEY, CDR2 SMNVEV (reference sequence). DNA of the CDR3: TGTGCCAGCAGTCCGCGAGATACTGGAAACACCATATATTTT. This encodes CASSPRDTGNTIYF.